These T cell receptor beta chains were read from a single sample in a study of regulatory T cells in long-lasting Graves disease. TCRdb re-derived calls from the multiplex PCR reads in MiXCR, one entry per CDR3 protein. The sample lists under 500,000 distinct CDR3 sequences, less than 25% occurring once. The sequencing here drew on peripheral blood mononuclear cells (PBMCs), taken when the disease was refractory, from a patient treated with antithyroid drugs. These receptor sequences come from a female donor with Graves disease. Each CDR3 is given with its conserved first and last residue. A D gene is named only where the DNA matches it firmly. Not every row has a clone size; where given, it reads once, few, many or a size class.

j_call: TRBJ2-5; d_call: .; clone_size: many; v_call: TRBV28; cdr3_nt: TGTGCCAGCAGTGGACTTGGGGAGGAGGAGACCCAGTACTTC; cdr3_aa: CASSGLGEEETQYF
j_call: TRBJ2-7; d_call: .; clone_size: .; v_call: TRBV24-1; cdr3_nt: TGTGCCACCAGTGATTTGCCAGGACCTAAAACGGGTAGCTACGAGCAGTACTTC; cdr3_aa: CATSDLPGPKTGSYEQYF
j_call: TRBJ2-7; d_call: TRBD1; clone_size: many; v_call: TRBV28; cdr3_nt: TGTGCCAGCAGTCCCGGGACAGACGACTACGAGCAGTACTTC; cdr3_aa: CASSPGTDDYEQYF
j_call: TRBJ1-1; d_call: TRBD1; clone_size: many; v_call: TRBV5-1; cdr3_nt: TGCGCCAGCAAAAAACAGGGGATTTCGAACACTGAAGCTTTCTTT; cdr3_aa: CASKKQGISNTEAFF
j_call: TRBJ2-7; d_call: .; clone_size: few; v_call: TRBV4-1; cdr3_nt: TGCGCCAGCAGCCCGAAGTGGGGGGAGTCCTACGAGCAGTACTTC; cdr3_aa: CASSPKWGESYEQYF
j_call: TRBJ2-5; d_call: .; clone_size: .; v_call: TRBV27; cdr3_nt: TGTGCCAGCAGTTTATCGAGGTTTGAGACCCAGTACTTC; cdr3_aa: CASSLSRFETQYF
j_call: TRBJ2-7; d_call: .; clone_size: .; v_call: TRBV20-1; cdr3_nt: TGCAGTGCTAGAAGAAGAGGGTCTAGTAGGTCCTACGAGCAGTACTTC; cdr3_aa: CSARRRGSSRSYEQYF
j_call: TRBJ1-2; d_call: .; clone_size: .; v_call: TRBV9; cdr3_nt: TGTGCCAGCAGCGTAGTGGCGGGAGGGGGGGCGAATGGCTACACCTTC; cdr3_aa: CASSVVAGGGANGYTF
j_call: TRBJ2-7; d_call: .; clone_size: .; v_call: TRBV29-1; cdr3_nt: TGCAGCGTTGTTAAATTTGGTGTAGCCTCCTACGAGCAGTACTTC; cdr3_aa: CSVVKFGVASYEQYF
j_call: TRBJ1-1; d_call: .; clone_size: .; v_call: TRBV20-1; cdr3_nt: TGCAGTGCTAGTAGGCGGGGGATGAACACTGAAGCTTTCTTT; cdr3_aa: CSASRRGMNTEAFF
j_call: TRBJ1-1; d_call: .; clone_size: many; v_call: TRBV9; cdr3_nt: TGTGCCAGCAGCCCCACACCGAACACTGAAGCTTTCTTT; cdr3_aa: CASSPTPNTEAFF
j_call: TRBJ1-1; d_call: TRBD1; clone_size: many; v_call: TRBV19; cdr3_nt: TGTGCCAGTAATCCCACAGGGGCCACTGAAGCTTTCTTT; cdr3_aa: CASNPTGATEAFF
j_call: TRBJ2-7; d_call: TRBD1; clone_size: few; v_call: TRBV6-5; cdr3_nt: TGTGCCAGCAGTTTTGCGACAGGGTCGACCTACGAGCAGTACTTC; cdr3_aa: CASSFATGSTYEQYF
j_call: TRBJ2-3; d_call: TRBD1; clone_size: .; v_call: TRBV29-1; cdr3_nt: TGCAGCGTTGAAAAACAGGGGAGCACAGATACGCAGTATTTT; cdr3_aa: CSVEKQGSTDTQYF
j_call: TRBJ2-7; d_call: TRBD2; clone_size: many; v_call: TRBV7-3; cdr3_nt: TGTGCCAGCAGCTTAAGTGGGACTAGCGGCTACGAGCAGTACTTC; cdr3_aa: CASSLSGTSGYEQYF
j_call: TRBJ2-5; d_call: TRBD1; clone_size: many; v_call: TRBV19; cdr3_nt: TGTGCCAGTACGCGCTCGACAGGGAGTCAAGAGACCCAGTACTTC; cdr3_aa: CASTRSTGSQETQYF
j_call: TRBJ2-7; d_call: .; clone_size: few; v_call: TRBV7-9; cdr3_nt: TGTGCCAGCAGCTTAGCGGGGGGGCTACCCGAAAACGAGCAGTACTTC; cdr3_aa: CASSLAGGLPENEQYF
j_call: TRBJ2-2; d_call: TRBD2; clone_size: many; v_call: TRBV6-1; cdr3_nt: TGTGCCAGCAAGGCTAGCGGGAACACCGGGGAGCTGTTTTTT; cdr3_aa: CASKASGNTGELFF
j_call: TRBJ1-2; d_call: .; clone_size: .; v_call: TRBV4-1; cdr3_nt: TGCGCCAGCAGCCACCCCCTCGCCCCAGGGGGCTACACCTTC; cdr3_aa: CASSHPLAPGGYTF
j_call: TRBJ2-7; d_call: TRBD2; clone_size: .; v_call: TRBV20-1; cdr3_nt: TGCAGTGCTACCGACTTAGGGAGGGGCTACGAGCAGTACTTC; cdr3_aa: CSATDLGRGYEQYF
j_call: TRBJ2-3; d_call: TRBD2; clone_size: .; v_call: TRBV25-1; cdr3_nt: TGTGCCAGCAGTGAATCCGCCGGGACTAGCGGTAGCACAGATACGCAGTATTTT; cdr3_aa: CASSESAGTSGSTDTQYF
j_call: TRBJ2-5; d_call: .; clone_size: many; v_call: TRBV19; cdr3_nt: TGTGCCAGTAGCCGTAGTAGAATGGAGACCCAGTACTTC; cdr3_aa: CASSRSRMETQYF
j_call: TRBJ1-6; d_call: .; clone_size: many; v_call: TRBV6-1; cdr3_nt: TGTGCCAGCACCACGATTCGAGGATCACCCCTCCACTTT; cdr3_aa: CASTTIRGSPLHF
j_call: TRBJ1-5; d_call: .; clone_size: many; v_call: TRBV19; cdr3_nt: TGTGCCAGTAGTCAACAGGGTGGCCTGAGCAATCAGCCCCAGCATTTT; cdr3_aa: CASSQQGGLSNQPQHF